The TCR beta chain described here comes from a study of vaccination effects on CD4 cells after COVID-19. Study in general: Each participant received a vaccine that was either BNT162b2 or mRNA-1273, given as two doses.

Sequencing was preceded by expansion of antigen-specific CD4+ T cells with viral peptide pools in the ViraFEST assay. Culturing for nine to ten days preceded CD4+ T cell isolation. SARS-CoV-2 infection was confirmed by PCR in the person between March and December 2020. The protocol was immunoSEQ multiplex PCR, while the TCRdb copy is restricted to in-frame clones and leaves out a portion. This sample has 30,000 to 40,000 clones, with 73% found just once. This clone was seen a single time. The antigen remains undetermined. The receptor comes from a human donor who had a prior SARS-CoV-2 infection. This material consisted of CD4+ T cells from PBMCs cultured with a peptide pool, taken before COVID-19 vaccination.

CDR3 loop: CASRDSGSTYEQYF. CDR3 in DNA: TGTGCCAGCAGGGATAGCGGTTCCACCTACGAGCAGTACTTC. The rearrangement uses TRBV27 and TRBJ2-7, with TRBD2 as a possible D gene (6 bases). Per the germline V gene, CDR1 is MNHEY and CDR2 is SMNVEV (reference sequence). The V and J ends lost 6 bases and 2 bases respectively, with 14 bases between them. CDR3 length: 14 amino acids.